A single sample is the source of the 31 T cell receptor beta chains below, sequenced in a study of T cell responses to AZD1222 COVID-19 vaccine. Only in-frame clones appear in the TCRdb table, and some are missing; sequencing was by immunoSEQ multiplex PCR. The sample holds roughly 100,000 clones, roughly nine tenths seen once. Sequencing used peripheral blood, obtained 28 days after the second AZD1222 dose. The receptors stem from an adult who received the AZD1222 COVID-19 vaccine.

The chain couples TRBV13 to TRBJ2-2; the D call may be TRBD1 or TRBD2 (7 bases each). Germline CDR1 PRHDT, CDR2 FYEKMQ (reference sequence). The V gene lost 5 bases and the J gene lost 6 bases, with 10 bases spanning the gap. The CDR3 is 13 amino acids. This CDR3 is CASSPGGAGELFF. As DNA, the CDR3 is TGTGCCAGCAGCCCAGGGGGGGCCGGGGAGCTGTTTTTT.

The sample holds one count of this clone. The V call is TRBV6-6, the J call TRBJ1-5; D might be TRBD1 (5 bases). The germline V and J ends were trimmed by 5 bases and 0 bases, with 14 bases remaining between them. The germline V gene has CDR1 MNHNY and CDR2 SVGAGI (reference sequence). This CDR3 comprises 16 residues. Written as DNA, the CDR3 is TGTGCCAGCAGTCCCGGGAGGGACCTTAGCAATCAGCCCCAGCATTTT. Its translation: CASSPGRDLSNQPQHF.

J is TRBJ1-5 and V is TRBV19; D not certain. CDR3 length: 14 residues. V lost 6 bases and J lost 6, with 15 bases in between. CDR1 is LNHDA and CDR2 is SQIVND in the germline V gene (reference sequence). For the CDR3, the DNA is TGTGCCAGTAGCCAGAGTATCTGGGGTCAGCCCCAGCATTTT. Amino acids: CASSQSIWGQPQHF.

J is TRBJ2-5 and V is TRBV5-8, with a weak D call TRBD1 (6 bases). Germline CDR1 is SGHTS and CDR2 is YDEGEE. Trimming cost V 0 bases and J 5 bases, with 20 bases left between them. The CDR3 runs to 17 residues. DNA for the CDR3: TGTGCCAGCAGCTTGGCTGGCGGGTCAGGGGCCAGGGAGACCCAGTACTTC. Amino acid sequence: CASSLAGGSGARETQYF.

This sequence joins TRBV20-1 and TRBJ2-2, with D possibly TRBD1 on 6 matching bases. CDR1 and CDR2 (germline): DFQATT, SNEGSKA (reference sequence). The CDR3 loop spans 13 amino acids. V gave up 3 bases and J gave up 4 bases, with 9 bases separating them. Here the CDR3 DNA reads TGCAGTGCTAGTCAGGGGAGCACCGGGGAGCTGTTTTTT. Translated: CSASQGSTGELFF.

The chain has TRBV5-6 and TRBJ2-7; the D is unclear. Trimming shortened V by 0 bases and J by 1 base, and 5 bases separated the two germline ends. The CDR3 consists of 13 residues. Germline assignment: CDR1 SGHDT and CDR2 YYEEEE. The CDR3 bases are TGTGCCAGCAGCTTGGCGCGATCCTACGAGCAGTACTTC. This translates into CASSLARSYEQYF.

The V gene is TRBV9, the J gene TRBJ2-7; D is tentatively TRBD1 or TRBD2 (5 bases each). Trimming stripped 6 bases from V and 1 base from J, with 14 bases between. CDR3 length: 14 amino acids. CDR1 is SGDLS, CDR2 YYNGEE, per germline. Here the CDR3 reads CASNRDGGSYEQYF. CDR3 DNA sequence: TGTGCCAGCAATAGGGACGGAGGATCCTACGAGCAGTACTTC.

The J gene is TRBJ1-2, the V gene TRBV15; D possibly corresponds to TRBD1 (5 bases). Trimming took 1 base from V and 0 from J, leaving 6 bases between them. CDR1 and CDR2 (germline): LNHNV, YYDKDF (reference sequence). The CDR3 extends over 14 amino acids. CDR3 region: CATSRAGSNYGYTF. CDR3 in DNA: TGTGCCACCAGCAGAGCAGGGTCTAACTATGGCTACACCTTC.

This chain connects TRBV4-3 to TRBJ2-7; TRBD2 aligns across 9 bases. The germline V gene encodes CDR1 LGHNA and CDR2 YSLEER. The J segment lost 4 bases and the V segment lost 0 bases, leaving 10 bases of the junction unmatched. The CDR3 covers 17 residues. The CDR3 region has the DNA TGCGCCAGCAGCCAAGATAGGGCGGGAGGGGGGCGGTACGAGCAGTACTTC. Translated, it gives CASSQDRAGGGRYEQYF.

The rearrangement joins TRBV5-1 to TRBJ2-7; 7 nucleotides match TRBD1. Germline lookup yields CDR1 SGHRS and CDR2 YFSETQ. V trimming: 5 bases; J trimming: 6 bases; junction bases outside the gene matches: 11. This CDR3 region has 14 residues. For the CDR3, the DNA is TGCGCCAGCAGTCATTCCGGGACAGCGACCGAGCAGTACTTC. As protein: CASSHSGTATEQYF.

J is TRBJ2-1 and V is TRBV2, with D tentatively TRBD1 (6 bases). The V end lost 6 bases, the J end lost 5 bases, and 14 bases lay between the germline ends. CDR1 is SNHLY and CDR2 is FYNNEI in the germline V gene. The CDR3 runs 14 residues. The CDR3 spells CASRGRGSNNEQFF. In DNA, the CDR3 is TGTGCCAGCAGAGGCAGGGGCTCAAACAATGAGCAGTTCTTC.

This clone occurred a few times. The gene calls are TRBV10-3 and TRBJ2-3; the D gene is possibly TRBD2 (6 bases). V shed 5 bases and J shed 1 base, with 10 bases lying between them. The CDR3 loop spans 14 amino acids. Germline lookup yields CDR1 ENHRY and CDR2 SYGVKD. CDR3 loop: CAISRESGTDTQYF. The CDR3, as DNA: TGTGCCATCAGTCGGGAGTCGGGCACAGATACGCAGTATTTT.

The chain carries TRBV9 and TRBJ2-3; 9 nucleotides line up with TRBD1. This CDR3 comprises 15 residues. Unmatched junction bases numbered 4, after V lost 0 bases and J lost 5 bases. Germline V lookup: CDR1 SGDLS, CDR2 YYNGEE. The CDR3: CASSVGTGGKDTQYF. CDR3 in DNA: TGTGCCAGCAGCGTAGGTACAGGGGGCAAAGATACGCAGTATTTT.

CDR3 residues: CASSPRKSRLETQYF. The CDR3 coding sequence is TGTGCCAGCAGCCCTCGGAAGAGCAGATTAGAGACCCAGTACTTC. The chain couples TRBV7-2 to TRBJ2-5; unclear D gene. The CDR3 spans 15 residues. Trimming took off 5 bases at V and 4 bases at J, with 17 bases between the two ends. The germline CDR1 and CDR2 sequences are SGHTA and FQGNSA.

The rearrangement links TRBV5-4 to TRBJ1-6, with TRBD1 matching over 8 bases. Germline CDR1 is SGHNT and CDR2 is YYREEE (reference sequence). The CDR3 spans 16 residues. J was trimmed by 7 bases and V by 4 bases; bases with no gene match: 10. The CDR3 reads CASSPSAGGSNSPLHF. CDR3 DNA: TGTGCCAGCAGCCCCTCTGCAGGGGGCTCAAATTCACCCCTCCACTTT.

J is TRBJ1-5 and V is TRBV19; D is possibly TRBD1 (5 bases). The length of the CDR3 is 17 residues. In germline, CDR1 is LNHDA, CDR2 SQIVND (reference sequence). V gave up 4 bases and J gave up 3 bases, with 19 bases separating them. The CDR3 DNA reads TGTGCCAGTAGTACCGGGACGGACGTACATGACAATCAGCCCCAGCATTTT. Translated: CASSTGTDVHDNQPQHF.

The CDR3 nucleotides read TGTGCCAGCGCGATGGGTGAAAAACTGTTTTTT. This translates into CASAMGEKLFF. V is TRBV2 and J is TRBJ1-4; D remains unclear. The V gene's germline CDR1 is SNHLY and CDR2 FYNNEI. This CDR3 is built from 11 residues. V was trimmed by 8 bases and J by 7 bases, leaving 8 bases between them. The complete variable domain, with remaining parts taken from reference TRBV2 and TRBJ1-4, reads EPEVTQTPSHQVTQMGQEVILRCVPISNHLYFYWYRQILGQKVEFLVSFYNNEISEKSEIFDDQFSVERPDGSNFTLKIRSTKLEDSAMYFCASAMGEKLFFGSGTQLSVL.

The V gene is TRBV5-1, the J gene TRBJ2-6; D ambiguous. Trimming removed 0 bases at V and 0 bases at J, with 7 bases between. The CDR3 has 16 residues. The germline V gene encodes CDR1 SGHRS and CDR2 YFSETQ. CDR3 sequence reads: CASSLGSPSGANVLTF. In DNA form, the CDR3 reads TGCGCCAGCAGCTTGGGATCCCCCTCTGGGGCCAACGTCCTGACTTTC.

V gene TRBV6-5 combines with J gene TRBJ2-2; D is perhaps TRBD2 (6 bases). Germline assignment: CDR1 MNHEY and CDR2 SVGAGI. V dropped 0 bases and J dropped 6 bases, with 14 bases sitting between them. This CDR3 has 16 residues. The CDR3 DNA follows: TGTGCCAGCAGTTACTCGGGTCTTGGAGGGCCCGGGGAGCTGTTTTTT. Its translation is CASSYSGLGGPGELFF.

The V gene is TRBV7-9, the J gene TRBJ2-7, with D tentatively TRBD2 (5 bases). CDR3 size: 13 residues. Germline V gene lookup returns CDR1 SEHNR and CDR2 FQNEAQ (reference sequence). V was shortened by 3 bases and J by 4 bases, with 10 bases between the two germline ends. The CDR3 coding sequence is TGTGCCAGCAGCTTTTCCGGCGGGTACGAGCAGTACTTC. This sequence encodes CASSFSGGYEQYF.

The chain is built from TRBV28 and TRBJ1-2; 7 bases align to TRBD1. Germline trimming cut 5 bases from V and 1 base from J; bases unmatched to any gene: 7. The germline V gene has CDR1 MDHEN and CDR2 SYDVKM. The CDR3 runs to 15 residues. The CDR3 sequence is CASSPSGQHNYGYTF. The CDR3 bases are TGTGCCAGCAGTCCATCGGGACAGCATAACTATGGCTACACCTTC.

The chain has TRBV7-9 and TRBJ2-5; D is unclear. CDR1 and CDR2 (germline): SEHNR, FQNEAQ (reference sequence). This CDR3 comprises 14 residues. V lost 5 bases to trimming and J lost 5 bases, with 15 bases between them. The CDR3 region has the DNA TGTGCCAGCAGCCAGACTGGGCTCCGGGAGACCCAGTACTTC. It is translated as CASSQTGLRETQYF.

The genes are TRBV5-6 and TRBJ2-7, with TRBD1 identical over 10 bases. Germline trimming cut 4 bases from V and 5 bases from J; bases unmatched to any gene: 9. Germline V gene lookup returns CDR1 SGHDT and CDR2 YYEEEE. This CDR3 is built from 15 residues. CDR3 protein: CASSPPGQGSHEQYF. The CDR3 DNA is TGTGCCAGCAGCCCGCCGGGACAGGGGTCCCACGAGCAGTACTTC.

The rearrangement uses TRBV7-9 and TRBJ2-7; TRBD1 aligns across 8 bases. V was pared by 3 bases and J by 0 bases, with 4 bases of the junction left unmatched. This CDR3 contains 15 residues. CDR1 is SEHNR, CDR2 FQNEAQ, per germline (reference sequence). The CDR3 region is CASSLSQGVSYEQYF. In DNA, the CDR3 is TGTGCCAGCAGCTTGTCACAGGGGGTCTCCTACGAGCAGTACTTC.

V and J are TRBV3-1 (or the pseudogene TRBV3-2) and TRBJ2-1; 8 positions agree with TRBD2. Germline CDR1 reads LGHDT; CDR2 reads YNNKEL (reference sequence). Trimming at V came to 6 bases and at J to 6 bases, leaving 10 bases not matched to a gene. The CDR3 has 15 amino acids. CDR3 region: CASSPGLARANEQFF. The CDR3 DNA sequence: TGTGCCAGCAGTCCTGGACTAGCCAGAGCCAATGAGCAGTTCTTC.

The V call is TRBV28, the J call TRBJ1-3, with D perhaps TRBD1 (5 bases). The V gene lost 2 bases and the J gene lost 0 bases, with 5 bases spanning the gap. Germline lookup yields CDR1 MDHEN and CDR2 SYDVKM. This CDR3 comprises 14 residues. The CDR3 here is CASSLGGSGNTIYF. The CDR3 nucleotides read TGTGCCAGCAGTTTAGGGGGCTCTGGAAACACCATATATTTT.

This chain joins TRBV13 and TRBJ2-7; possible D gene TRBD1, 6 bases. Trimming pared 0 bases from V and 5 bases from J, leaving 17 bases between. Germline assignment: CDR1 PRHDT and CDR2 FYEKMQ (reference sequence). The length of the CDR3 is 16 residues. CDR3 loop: CASSLGRNLRDNEQYF. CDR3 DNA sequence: TGTGCCAGCAGCTTAGGCCGAAATCTCAGGGACAACGAGCAGTACTTC.

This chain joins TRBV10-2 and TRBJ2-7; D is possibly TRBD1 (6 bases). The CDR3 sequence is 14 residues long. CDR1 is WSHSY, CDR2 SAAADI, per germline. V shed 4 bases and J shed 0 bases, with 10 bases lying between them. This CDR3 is CASSVDRISYEQYF. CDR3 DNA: TGCGCCAGCAGTGTCGACAGGATCTCCTACGAGCAGTACTTC.

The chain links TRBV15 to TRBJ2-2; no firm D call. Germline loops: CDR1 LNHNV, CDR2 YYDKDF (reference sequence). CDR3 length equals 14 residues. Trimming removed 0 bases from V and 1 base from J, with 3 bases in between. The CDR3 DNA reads TGTGCCACCAGCAGAGATCAGAACACCGGGGAGCTGTTTTTT. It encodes CATSRDQNTGELFF.

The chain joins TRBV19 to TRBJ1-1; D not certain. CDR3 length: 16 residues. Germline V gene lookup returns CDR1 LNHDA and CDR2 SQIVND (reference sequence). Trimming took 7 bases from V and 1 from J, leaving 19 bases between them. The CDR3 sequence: CASTPRTPQRNTEAFF. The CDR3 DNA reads TGTGCCAGTACTCCCCGGACTCCACAGCGGAACACTGAAGCTTTCTTT.

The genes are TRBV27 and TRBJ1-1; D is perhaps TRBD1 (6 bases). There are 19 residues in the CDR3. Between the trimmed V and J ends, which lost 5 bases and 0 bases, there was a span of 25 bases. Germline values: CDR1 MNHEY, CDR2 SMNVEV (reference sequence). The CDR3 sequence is CASSPIHDRNRRVNTEAFF. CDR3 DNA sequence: TGTGCCAGCAGTCCCATTCACGACAGGAATCGGAGAGTGAACACTGAAGCTTTCTTT.